Below, 21 T cell receptor beta chains from the same sample are listed, as sequenced in a study of T cell responses to AZD1222 COVID-19 vaccine. Clones were read by immunoSEQ multiplex PCR, and TCRdb kept only the in-frame ones, dropping some. The table has under 25,000 clones, 80% to 85% seen once. The material was peripheral blood, obtained 28 days after the second AZD1222 dose. These receptors were collected from an adult who received the AZD1222 COVID-19 vaccine.

This chain links TRBV5-4 with TRBJ1-2; D is undetermined. Germline assignment: CDR1 SGHNT and CDR2 YYREEE (reference sequence). With 2 bases removed from V and 4 bases from J, the gap between germline ends came to 9 bases. The CDR3 consists of 13 residues. The CDR3 DNA follows: TGTGCCAGCAGCTTATCGGGTGTCTATGGCTACACCTTC. Residues: CASSLSGVYGYTF.

This clone was recorded a few times. V is TRBV5-6 and J is TRBJ1-3; TRBD1 agrees at 8 bases. The V segment lost 0 bases and the J segment 3 bases; nucleotides outside the gene matches: 8. Germline V gene lookup returns CDR1 SGHDT and CDR2 YYEEEE. The CDR3 totals 17 residues. DNA for the CDR3: TGTGCCAGCAGCTTGGTGGGCAGGGGGCGGATTGGAAACACCATATATTTT. It yields the protein CASSLVGRGRIGNTIYF.

Note on this clone: Compared with germline, one end of the junction differs, possibly owing to a read error. The chain recombines TRBV2 with TRBJ2-7; 10 bases fit TRBD1. Germline-derived CDR1 and CDR2 are SNHLY and FYNNEI. The CDR3 covers 15 residues. The CDR3: CASSGLGTGVYQQYF. The DNA of the CDR3 is TGTGCCAGCAGCGGTCTGGGGACAGGGGTCTACCAGCAGTACTTC.

The gene calls are TRBV5-1 and TRBJ2-1; either TRBD1 or TRBD2 may fit D (5 bases each). Between the trimmed V and J ends, which lost 3 bases and 1 base, there was a span of 11 bases. CDR1 and CDR2 (germline): SGHRS, YFSETQ. The CDR3 loop spans 15 amino acids. This CDR3 is CASSWDPESYNEQFF. CDR3 bases: TGCGCCAGCAGCTGGGACCCAGAATCCTACAATGAGCAGTTCTTC.

The CDR3 bases are TGTGCCAGCAGGAGGACAGGGATGAACACTGAAGCTTTCTTT. Its translation is CASRRTGMNTEAFF. The chain combines TRBV5-4 with TRBJ1-1; 8 bases align to TRBD1. V lost 5 bases to trimming and J lost 0 bases; unmatched junction nucleotides: 3. The CDR3 consists of 14 residues. The germline V gene encodes CDR1 SGHNT and CDR2 YYREEE (reference sequence).

The chain combines TRBV4-2 with TRBJ2-1, with TRBD1 matching over 9 bases. CDR3 size: 15 residues. V lost 5 bases, J lost 7 bases, and 9 bases stayed unmatched. Per germline, CDR1 LGHNA and CDR2 YNFKEQ. In DNA, the CDR3 is TGTGCCAGCAGCGCCCGGGACAGGGTAAGAAATGAGCAGTTCTTC. Amino acid sequence: CASSARDRVRNEQFF.

The rearrangement links TRBV7-9 to TRBJ1-4; unclear D gene. The CDR3 covers 17 residues. Germline CDR1 reads SEHNR; CDR2 reads FQNEAQ (reference sequence). Trimming took off 3 bases at V and 7 bases at J, with 21 bases between the two ends. The CDR3 region is CASSLGQAMVDREKLFF. CDR3 bases: TGTGCCAGCAGCTTGGGTCAGGCCATGGTCGATCGTGAAAAACTGTTTTTT.

The chain recombines TRBV7-8 with TRBJ1-6; 7 bases are a match to TRBD1. V shed 6 bases and J 0 bases; nucleotides not matched to a gene: 8. Germline CDR1 reads SGHVS; CDR2 reads FQNEAQ. This CDR3 spans 17 amino acids. The CDR3 here is CASSNRDRSSYNSPLHF. Written as DNA, the CDR3 is TGTGCCAGCAGTAATCGGGACAGAAGCTCCTATAATTCACCCCTCCACTTT.

This clone was recorded a few times. This chain uses TRBV5-1 with TRBJ2-7; weak D call: TRBD2 (5 bases). V lost 4 bases and J 3 bases, leaving 14 bases between the germline ends. The germline V gene has CDR1 SGHRS and CDR2 YFSETQ. CDR3 length: 14 amino acids. This CDR3 reads CASSGGAVNYEQYF. The CDR3 nucleotides are TGCGCCAGCAGCGGCGGAGCGGTGAACTACGAGCAGTACTTC. The variable domain in full, with the rest retrieved from reference TRBV5-1 and TRBJ2-7, is KAGVTQTPRYLIKTRGQQVTLSCSPISGHRSVSWYQQTPGQGLQFLFEYFSETQRNKGNFPGRFSGRQFSNSRSEMNVSTLELGDSALYLCASSGGAVNYEQYFGPGTRLTVT.

V gene TRBV3-1 (or the pseudogene TRBV3-2) combines with J gene TRBJ2-7; D is ambiguous. V was shortened by 7 bases and J by 4 bases, with 17 bases between the two germline ends. Germline CDR1 LGHDT, CDR2 YNNKEL (reference sequence). The CDR3 spans 14 residues. CDR3 nucleotides: TGTGCCAGCACCTCCCGACGTCGTGCGTACGAGCAGTACTTC. Its translation is CASTSRRRAYEQYF.

The V and J genes are TRBV7-2 and TRBJ1-6; 8 positions match TRBD1. The CDR3 spans 17 residues. Germline values: CDR1 SGHTA, CDR2 FQGNSA. Trimming cost V 6 bases and J 5 bases; bases outside gene matches: 12. The CDR3 loop is CASRAGTGVFNNSPLHF. The CDR3 DNA sequence: TGTGCCAGCAGAGCCGGGACAGGTGTTTTTAATAATTCACCCCTCCACTTT.

This clone was counted only a few times. The chain carries TRBV7-9 and TRBJ1-1; possible D gene TRBD1, 6 bases. The CDR3 runs to 13 residues. Germline V gene lookup returns CDR1 SEHNR and CDR2 FQNEAQ (reference sequence). V dropped 4 bases and J dropped 1 base, with 7 bases sitting between them. The CDR3 region is CASSWGQNTEAFF. CDR3 nucleotide sequence: TGTGCCAGCAGCTGGGGACAGAACACTGAAGCTTTCTTT.

This chain uses TRBV7-3 with TRBJ2-5; TRBD2 matches 8 bases. V lost 2 bases, J lost 0 bases, and 5 bases stayed unmatched. The CDR3 is made up of 16 amino acids. Germline loops: CDR1 SGHTA, CDR2 FQGTGA. CDR3 DNA sequence: TGTGCCAGCAGCTTAGGAGGTAGCGGGAACCAAGAGACCCAGTACTTC. It codes for CASSLGGSGNQETQYF.

This sequence joins TRBV10-1 and TRBJ2-2; TRBD2 agrees at 14 bases. Germline V gene data show CDR1 as WNHNN and CDR2 as SYGVQD (reference sequence). Trimming removed 10 bases from V and 7 bases from J; junction bases left unmatched: 11. The CDR3 runs to 16 residues. The CDR3 here is CATSGLAGVGIGELFF. CDR3 nucleotides: TGCGCCACCTCGGGACTAGCGGGAGTAGGGATCGGGGAGCTGTTTTTT.

The chain recombines TRBV3-1 (or the pseudogene TRBV3-2) with TRBJ2-1, with D maybe TRBD2 (6 bases). The CDR3 consists of 16 residues. V lost 0 bases to trimming and J lost 9 bases, with 18 bases between them. Per the germline V gene, CDR1 is LGHDT and CDR2 is YNNKEL (reference sequence). The CDR3 DNA reads TGTGCCAGCAGCCAAGATTTGGCGGGAAGTGAGGGTGAGCAGTTCTTC. It yields the protein CASSQDLAGSEGEQFF.

The gene calls are TRBV15 and TRBJ2-1; possible D gene TRBD1, 5 bases. The V end was cut by 0 bases, the J end by 4 bases, with 10 bases between. Per the germline V gene, CDR1 is LNHNV and CDR2 is YYDKDF (reference sequence). The CDR3 spans 15 residues. The CDR3 reads CATSREPGYYNEQFF. In DNA form, the CDR3 reads TGTGCCACCAGCAGAGAACCAGGGTATTACAATGAGCAGTTCTTC.

For the CDR3, the DNA is TGTGCCAGCAGTCCCCCGACAGGGGTTGGGCAGTACTTC. It encodes CASSPPTGVGQYF. The chain combines TRBV28 with TRBJ2-7; 8 bases map to TRBD1. The CDR3 is 13 residues long. Germline CDR1 and CDR2: MDHEN and SYDVKM. Trimming cost V 5 bases and J 9 bases; bases outside gene matches: 9.

This clone was detected only once. The chain links TRBV5-1 to TRBJ2-3; D is uncertain. CDR1 is SGHRS and CDR2 is YFSETQ in the germline V gene. The CDR3 loop spans 13 amino acids. Trimming shortened V by 6 bases and J by 0 bases, and 8 bases separated the two germline ends. CDR3 region: CASTTHSTDTQYF. The CDR3 region has the DNA TGCGCCAGCACAACCCACAGCACAGATACGCAGTATTTT.

V and J are TRBV2 and TRBJ2-1, with 10 bases matching TRBD1. The ends lost 5 bases at V and 5 bases at J; junction bases unmatched: 3. The CDR3 contains 14 residues. Looked up from germline, CDR1 is SNHLY and CDR2 is FYNNEI. The CDR3 DNA follows: TGTGCCAGCAGTCCGACAGGGGGCCACAATGAGCAGTTCTTC. It codes for CASSPTGGHNEQFF. Supplemented by reference TRBV2 and TRBJ2-1, the full variable domain reads EPEVTQTPSHQVTQMGQEVILRCVPISNHLYFYWYRQILGQKVEFLVSFYNNEISEKSEIFDDQFSVERPDGSNFTLKIRSTKLEDSAMYFCASSPTGGHNEQFFGPGTRLTVL.

The CDR3 DNA reads as TGTGCCAGCAGTCCCCACAGGGACTCTGGAAACACCATATATTTT. Encoded protein: CASSPHRDSGNTIYF. The chain carries TRBV7-8 and TRBJ1-3, with D possibly matching TRBD1 (6 bases). The V gene lost 6 bases and the J gene lost 0 bases, with 12 bases spanning the gap. The CDR3 is made up of 15 amino acids. Germline V gene sequence: CDR1 SGHVS, CDR2 FQNEAQ.

The chain has TRBV19 and TRBJ2-2; D unclear. The CDR3 consists of 15 residues. V was cut by 3 bases and J by 3 bases, with 11 bases left in between. The germline V gene has CDR1 LNHDA and CDR2 SQIVND (reference sequence). The CDR3 protein is CASSIISSDTGELFF. The CDR3 region has the DNA TGTGCCAGTAGTATTATCAGTTCAGACACCGGGGAGCTGTTTTTT.